Shown below are 17 T cell receptor beta chains from a single sample sequenced in a study of early T cells in non-severe SARS-CoV-2 infection. TCRdb called the 5' RACE reads again in MiXCR, with one record for every CDR3 protein. The sample lists nearly 60,000 distinct CDR3 sequences; about 13% were seen once. Source material: whole blood. Receptors originate from an adult who was a healthcare worker with PCR-confirmed SARS-CoV-2 infection or an uninfected control (not recorded which).

As regards this clonotype: At one of its ends the junction is not consistent with the germline gene, which may arise from a read error. V and J are TRBV18 and TRBJ2-4, with a weak D call TRBD1 (5 bases). CDR3 size: 13 residues. The germline CDR1 and CDR2 sequences are KGHSH and LQKENI. CDR3 region: CAGSPTDINIQYF. The CDR3 region has the DNA TGTGCCGGCTCACCGACAGACATAAACATTCAGTACTTC.

This clonotype has only a few counts. The V call is TRBV4-3, the J call TRBJ2-4, with TRBD2 as a possible D gene (5 bases). Germline lookup yields CDR1 LGHNA and CDR2 YSLEER. The CDR3 runs to 15 residues. Trimming left V 0 bases short and J 3 bases short, with 9 bases between. The CDR3 spells CASSQDRDGKNIQYF. The DNA of the CDR3 is TGCGCCAGCAGCCAAGATCGGGATGGCAAAAACATTCAGTACTTC.

Ten or more counts support this clonotype. V gene TRBV6-5 combines with J gene TRBJ1-3; D gene unclear. Germline-derived CDR1 and CDR2 are MNHEY and SVGAGI. This CDR3 spans 16 amino acids. V was clipped by 0 bases and J by 1 base, with 10 bases between them. The CDR3 loop is CASSYSRVGSGNTIYF. The CDR3 DNA sequence: TGTGCCAGCAGTTACTCCCGGGTCGGATCTGGAAACACCATATATTTT.

This clonotype was found a few times. The chain recombines TRBV3-1 with TRBJ2-7; D remains unclear. The CDR3 is 13 amino acids. V was trimmed by 5 bases and J by 6 bases, leaving 14 bases between them. Germline-derived CDR1 and CDR2 are LGHDT and YNNKEL (reference sequence). CDR3 sequence: CASSSRASSEQYF. The CDR3 DNA reads as TGTGCCAGCAGCTCCCGGGCGAGTTCCGAGCAGTACTTC.

This clonotype was observed at least ten times. J is TRBJ1-2 and V is TRBV20-1; D is uncertain. The CDR3 spans 12 residues. The V gene's germline CDR1 is DFQATT and CDR2 SNEGSKA (reference sequence). V shed 3 bases and J shed 3 bases, with 8 bases lying between them. CDR3 protein: CSASRGYYGYTF. CDR3 sequence (DNA): TGCAGTGCTAGCCGGGGTTACTATGGCTACACCTTC.

This clonotype was counted at least ten times. The rearrangement uses TRBV7-9 and TRBJ1-5; 10 bases fit TRBD1. This CDR3 contains 16 residues. Germline-derived CDR1 and CDR2 are SEHNR and FQNEAQ (reference sequence). V trimming: 5 bases; J trimming: 7 bases; junction bases outside the gene matches: 11. CDR3 residues: CASSPTRTGGGQPQHF. In nucleotides, the CDR3 is TGTGCCAGCAGCCCCACCCGGACAGGGGGTGGCCAGCCCCAGCATTTT.

The chain joins TRBV6-1 to TRBJ2-3; 11 bases are a match to TRBD1. Germline CDR1 reads MNHNS; CDR2 reads SASEGT. Trimming took 6 bases from V and 5 from J; bases not matched to a gene: 4. There are 14 residues in the CDR3. This CDR3 is CASSRDRGIDTQYF. CDR3 nucleotides: TGTGCCAGCAGCCGGGACAGGGGGATAGATACGCAGTATTTT.

The V gene is TRBV7-9, the J gene TRBJ2-1, with 8 bases matching TRBD2. V dropped 5 bases and J dropped 8; count of bases not matched to a gene: 8. CDR1 is SEHNR and CDR2 is FQNEAQ in the germline V gene (reference sequence). The CDR3 runs 14 residues. CDR3 region: CASSPERELYEQFF. The DNA for the CDR3 is TGTGCCAGCAGCCCCGAGCGGGAGCTCTATGAGCAGTTCTTC.

Many counts were recorded for this clonotype. The chain uses TRBV10-2 and TRBJ1-5, with unresolved D. V was clipped by 0 bases and J by 4 bases, with 10 bases between them. Germline CDR1 reads WSHSY; CDR2 reads SAAADI. The CDR3 covers 15 residues. CDR3 sequence: CASSESKGPNQPQHF. In DNA, the CDR3 is TGCGCCAGCAGTGAGTCGAAGGGCCCTAATCAGCCCCAGCATTTT.

This clonotype was seen many times. V usage is TRBV6-1 and J usage is TRBJ2-7; the D gene is possibly TRBD2 (6 bases). Trimming pared 5 bases from V and 2 bases from J, leaving 16 bases between. This CDR3 region has 15 residues. The germline CDR1 and CDR2 sequences are MNHNS and SASEGT. The CDR3 sequence: CASSPLGRGTYEQYF. The CDR3 nucleotides are TGTGCCAGCAGTCCCCTGGGGCGGGGTACCTACGAGCAGTACTTC.

This clonotype occurred once. V and J are TRBV3-1 and TRBJ2-3; 14 nucleotides agree with TRBD2. CDR1 LGHDT and CDR2 YNNKEL come from the germline V gene (reference sequence). The V and J ends lost 4 bases and 5 bases, in that order; junction bases with no gene match: 5. CDR3 length: 16 amino acids. CDR3 nucleotide sequence: TGTGCCAGCAGCCTTCGGACTAGCGGGAGGAAAGATACGCAGTATTTT. Its translation is CASSLRTSGRKDTQYF.

The rearrangement joins TRBV6-5 to TRBJ1-1; weak D call: TRBD1 (5 bases). Trimming pared 0 bases from V and 4 bases from J, leaving 18 bases between. This CDR3 region has 17 residues. Germline CDR1 MNHEY, CDR2 SVGAGI. CDR3 protein: CASSYSNSLWQGTEAFF. In DNA form, the CDR3 reads TGTGCCAGCAGTTACTCGAATTCCTTGTGGCAGGGCACTGAAGCTTTCTTT.

V gene TRBV7-6 combines with J gene TRBJ2-3; the D is unclear. The CDR3 contains 17 residues. V was cut by 4 bases and J by 3 bases, with 20 bases left in between. CDR1 SGHVS and CDR2 FNYEAQ come from the germline V gene. CDR3 nucleotides: TGTGCCAGCAGCTCCCGTCGTCTAATCCAAAAGACAGATACGCAGTATTTT. Its protein product is CASSSRRLIQKTDTQYF. Full variable domain (outside the CDR3, taken from reference TRBV7-6 and TRBJ2-3): GAGVSQSPRYKVTKRGQDVALRCDPISGHVSLYWYRQALGQGPEFLTYFNYEAQQDKSGLPNDRFSAERPEGSISTLTIQRTEQRDSAMYRCASSSRRLIQKTDTQYFGPGTRLTVL.

This clonotype appeared a few times. The chain is built from TRBV27 and TRBJ2-1, with 8 bases aligning to TRBD2. There are 15 residues in the CDR3. Trimming at V came to 2 bases and at J to 7 bases, leaving 7 bases not matched to a gene. Germline V gene sequence: CDR1 MNHEY, CDR2 SMNVEV (reference sequence). CDR3 loop: CASSLGTSGLNEQFF. As DNA, the CDR3 is TGTGCCAGCAGTTTAGGGACTAGTGGGCTTAATGAGCAGTTCTTC.

This clonotype has just a few counts. The V and J genes are TRBV12-3 or TRBV12-4 and TRBJ2-7; D remains unclear. The CDR3 extends over 12 amino acids. V lost 2 bases, J lost 6 bases, and 8 bases lay in between. The CDR3 spells CASSLMGSEQYF. As DNA, the CDR3 is TGTGCCAGCAGTTTAATGGGTTCCGAGCAGTACTTC.

This clonotype has just a few counts. The chain has TRBV28 and TRBJ2-7; D is uncertain. Trimming left V 5 bases short and J 12 bases short, with 17 bases between. This CDR3 contains 12 residues. The V gene's germline CDR1 is MDHEN and CDR2 SYDVKM. The CDR3 nucleotides are TGTGCCAGCAGTCCCACTTCCGTAAAACGGTACTTC. This translates into CASSPTSVKRYF. Drawing the rest from reference TRBV28 and TRBJ2-7, the complete variable domain is DVKVTQSSRYLVKRTGEKVFLECVQDMDHENMFWYRQDPGLGLRLIYFSYDVKMKEKGDIPEGYSVSREKKERFSLILESASTNQTSMYLCASSPTSVKRYFGPGTRLTVT.

In this sample, this clonotype turned up a few times. The gene calls are TRBV11-2 and TRBJ1-3, with D unresolved. Germline CDR1 is SGHAT and CDR2 is FQNNGV. V dropped 3 bases and J dropped 1 base, with 7 bases sitting between them. There are 14 residues in the CDR3. The CDR3 sequence is CASSFSESGNTIYF. The CDR3 bases are TGTGCCAGCAGCTTTTCGGAATCTGGAAACACCATATATTTT.